This is a list of T cell receptor beta chains from one sample in a study of blood T cells in healthy people across ages. TCRdb re-called the 5' RACE reads through MiXCR, storing one row per CDR3 protein. The sample records some 850,000 distinct CDR3 sequences, around 24% being singletons. These sequences were also reported in another study, on T cells of mothers and their children.

The sample was blood. Receptor source: a boy between 10 and 17 years old in good health. Each CDR3 is given with its conserved first and last residue. The D gene is left open where the match is weak. Clone size is stated in some rows and not others, as once, few, many or a class when expanded.

d_call,j_call,clone_size,v_call,cdr3_aa,cdr3_nt
NA,TRBJ2-2,NA,TRBV29-1,CSVRPARHTGELFF,TGCAGCGTTAGGCCGGCTAGGCACACCGGGGAGCTGTTTTTT
NA,TRBJ1-5,NA,TRBV20-1,CSAIPGSNQPQHF,TGCAGTGCTATTCCGGGGTCCAATCAGCCCCAGCATTTT
NA,TRBJ2-6,few,TRBV6-1,CASSRAVGSSGANILTF,TGTGCCAGCAGTCGTGCCGTGGGATCCTCTGGGGCCAACATCCTGACTTTC
NA,TRBJ2-7,NA,TRBV12-3/TRBV12-4,CASSLEALYEQYF,TGTGCCAGCAGTTTGGAGGCCCTCTACGAGCAGTACTTC
NA,TRBJ1-2,few,TRBV6-2/TRBV6-3,CASSYAGGYTF,TGTGCCAGCAGTTACGCGGGTGGCTACACCTTC
TRBD2,TRBJ2-5,NA,TRBV3-1,CASSHSGLGSETQYF,TGTGCCAGCAGCCATTCCGGACTAGGATCGGAGACCCAGTACTTC
NA,TRBJ1-2,NA,TRBV28,CASSSPAAAYGYTF,TGTGCCAGCAGTTCCCCTGCAGCGGCCTATGGCTACACCTTC
TRBD1,TRBJ1-2,few,TRBV12-3/TRBV12-4,CASIPSRGPDRGPLYGYTF,TGTGCCAGCATCCCTAGCAGGGGGCCCGACAGGGGCCCCCTCTATGGCTACACCTTC
TRBD1,TRBJ2-5,few,TRBV29-1,CSVGTGLETQYF,TGCAGCGTGGGGACAGGGTTAGAGACCCAGTACTTC
TRBD1,TRBJ2-3,NA,TRBV5-1,CASRGDRAHSTDTQYF,TGCGCCAGCAGAGGGGACAGGGCCCATAGCACAGATACGCAGTATTTT
TRBD2,TRBJ2-1,NA,TRBV7-9,CASSPPGRAGYNEQFF,TGTGCCAGCAGCCCCCCCGGGAGGGCGGGGTACAATGAGCAGTTCTTC
TRBD2,TRBJ2-3,NA,TRBV20-1,CSAIGPGLAGEGGTQYF,TGCAGTGCTATCGGCCCGGGACTAGCGGGGGAAGGGGGTACGCAGTATTTT
TRBD1,TRBJ1-6,NA,TRBV28,CASTVDRAAYNSPLHF,TGTGCCAGCACCGTCGACAGGGCTGCCTATAATTCACCCCTCCACTTT
NA,TRBJ2-5,many,TRBV12-3/TRBV12-4,CASSLSGKETQYF,TGTGCCAGCAGTCTCTCGGGGAAGGAGACCCAGTACTTC
NA,TRBJ1-4,few,TRBV6-5,CASTRGVRGGEKLFF,TGTGCCAGCACAAGAGGTGTCAGGGGAGGAGAAAAACTGTTTTTT
NA,TRBJ2-7,few,TRBV20-1,CSARDPEGQSSYEQYF,TGCAGTGCTAGAGATCCGGAAGGGCAAAGCTCCTACGAGCAGTACTTC
TRBD1,TRBJ1-2,NA,TRBV29-1,CSVGQGQVYNYGYTF,TGCAGCGTTGGGCAAGGACAGGTCTATAACTATGGCTACACCTTC
TRBD1,TRBJ1-4,few,TRBV24-1,CATSGGLGQVKKKLFF,TGTGCCACCAGTGGGGGATTGGGACAGGTAAAGAAAAAACTGTTTTTT
NA,TRBJ1-6,few,TRBV7-3,CASSSGPGGSPLHF,TGTGCCAGCAGCTCGGGACCAGGCGGTTCACCCCTCCACTTT
TRBD1,TRBJ2-6,NA,TRBV7-3,CASSSGTGRAGANVLTF,TGTGCCAGCAGCAGCGGGACAGGGAGGGCTGGGGCCAACGTCCTGACTTTC
TRBD1,TRBJ2-1,NA,TRBV9,CASSVFGTGVSYNEQFF,TGTGCCAGCAGCGTATTTGGGACAGGGGTATCCTACAATGAGCAGTTCTTC
TRBD1,TRBJ2-3,NA,TRBV6-5,CASSSRQGVGTDTQYF,TGTGCCAGCAGTTCCCGACAGGGAGTGGGCACAGATACGCAGTATTTT
TRBD1,TRBJ2-7,NA,TRBV20-1,CSAGEGGQSYEQYF,TGCAGTGCTGGGGAAGGGGGCCAGTCCTACGAGCAGTACTTC
NA,TRBJ2-7,NA,TRBV2,CASTEVGGYEQYF,TGTGCCAGCACGGAAGTGGGGGGCTACGAGCAGTACTTC
NA,TRBJ1-2,few,TRBV2,CAKGYANYGYTF,TGTGCCAAGGGATACGCTAACTATGGCTACACCTTC
NA,TRBJ2-3,few,TRBV11-1,CASSSGTPSTDTQYF,TGTGCCAGCAGCTCCGGGACGCCTAGCACAGATACGCAGTATTTT
NA,TRBJ1-2,NA,TRBV7-9,CASSFGRGDIYGYTF,TGTGCCAGCAGCTTTGGCAGGGGCGACATCTATGGCTACACCTTC
NA,TRBJ2-7,few,TRBV6-5,CASSFSNLGPPYEQYF,TGTGCCAGCAGTTTTTCCAACCTAGGGCCCCCCTACGAGCAGTACTTC
NA,TRBJ2-1,few,TRBV20-1,CSARPAHEQFF,TGCAGTGCTCGTCCCGCCCATGAGCAGTTCTTC
NA,TRBJ2-1,NA,TRBV4-2,CASSQSIPGRPTYNEQFF,TGTGCCAGCAGCCAATCTATACCCGGCCGGCCTACCTACAATGAGCAGTTCTTC
TRBD1,TRBJ2-7,NA,TRBV18,CASSPPYGTGTGEQYF,TGTGCCAGCTCACCACCGTACGGGACAGGGACCGGCGAGCAGTACTTC
TRBD1,TRBJ2-5,few,TRBV10-3,CAISATGEETQYF,TGTGCCATCAGTGCCACAGGGGAAGAGACCCAGTACTTC
TRBD1,TRBJ1-6,NA,TRBV15,CATSRDDRVTF,TGTGCCACCAGCAGAGATGACAGGGTGACTTTT
NA,TRBJ2-7,few,TRBV11-2,CASSLDSNWYEQYF,TGTGCCAGCAGCTTAGATTCCAACTGGTACGAGCAGTACTTC
NA,TRBJ1-4,NA,TRBV12-3/TRBV12-4,CASSLRRANEKLFF,TGTGCCAGCAGTTTAAGGAGGGCTAATGAAAAACTGTTTTTT
NA,TRBJ2-2,NA,TRBV18,CASSPRNSRTGELFF,TGTGCCAGCTCGCCACGTAATAGTAGGACCGGGGAGCTGTTTTTT
NA,TRBJ2-1,NA,TRBV12-5,CASGMGEPSYNEQFF,TGTGCTAGTGGGATGGGGGAGCCCTCTTACAATGAGCAGTTCTTC
NA,TRBJ2-5,few,TRBV20-1,CSARDFLARSPQETQYF,TGCAGTGCTAGAGATTTCCTAGCTAGATCCCCCCAAGAGACCCAGTACTTC
NA,TRBJ1-2,NA,TRBV9,CASSPLDTAYGYTF,TGTGCCAGCAGCCCCCTGGATACAGCCTATGGCTACACCTTC
TRBD1,TRBJ2-2,NA,TRBV20-1,CSAQKTGGSGTGELFF,TGCAGTGCCCAAAAAACAGGGGGCTCAGGCACCGGGGAGCTGTTTTTT
NA,TRBJ2-3,few,TRBV20-1,CSAARAGLTDTQYF,TGCAGTGCTGCTCGGGCTGGGTTGACAGATACGCAGTATTTT
TRBD1,TRBJ2-7,NA,TRBV28,CAVDGTGIEQYF,TGTGCCGTGGATGGGACAGGGATCGAGCAGTACTTC
TRBD1,TRBJ1-2,NA,TRBV12-3/TRBV12-4,CASSSPRAGGKNPYGYTF,TGTGCCAGCAGTTCCCCCCGGGCAGGGGGCAAAAACCCCTATGGCTACACCTTC
TRBD2,TRBJ2-3,NA,TRBV5-1,CASRGLAGTDTQYF,TGCGCCAGCAGGGGACTAGCGGGGACGGATACGCAGTATTTT
NA,TRBJ1-1,NA,TRBV27,CASSLWTSGPRAEAFF,TGTGCCAGCAGTTTATGGACGTCAGGGCCGAGGGCTGAAGCTTTCTTT
TRBD2,TRBJ2-4,NA,TRBV9,CASSVAEGLANIQYF,TGTGCCAGCAGCGTAGCGGAGGGACTAGCGAACATTCAGTACTTC
NA,TRBJ2-7,few,TRBV20-1,CSASTGDGAYEQYF,TGCAGTGCCAGTACGGGGGACGGAGCCTACGAGCAGTACTTC
NA,TRBJ1-1,few,TRBV5-1,CASSLAAGMNTEAFF,TGCGCCAGCAGCTTGGCCGCGGGAATGAACACTGAAGCTTTCTTT
NA,TRBJ1-1,NA,TRBV5-6,CASSVDGRANTEAFF,TGTGCCAGCAGCGTCGATGGGAGGGCAAACACTGAAGCTTTCTTT
TRBD2,TRBJ2-1,NA,TRBV10-3,CAISETSGGLNEQFF,TGTGCCATCAGTGAGACTAGCGGGGGGCTAAATGAGCAGTTCTTC
TRBD2,TRBJ2-7,few,TRBV6-5,CASSGRLAGTYEQYF,TGTGCCAGCAGTGGCCGACTAGCGGGTACCTACGAGCAGTACTTC
NA,TRBJ2-5,few,TRBV2,CAWTEETQYF,TGTGCCTGGACGGAAGAGACCCAGTACTTC
NA,TRBJ2-1,many,TRBV18,CASSQIGGNEQFF,TGTGCCAGCTCACAGATAGGGGGTAATGAGCAGTTCTTC
NA,TRBJ2-7,NA,TRBV7-9,CASSFGQGEQYF,TGTGCCAGCAGCTTCGGGCAGGGCGAGCAGTACTTC
NA,TRBJ2-1,few,TRBV3-1,CASSQSYEQFF,TGTGCCAGCAGCCAGAGCTATGAGCAGTTCTTC